Listed below are T cell receptor beta chains from one sample, sequenced in a study of T cells in Graves' hyperthyroidism and ophthalmopathy. TCRdb itself ran the multiplex PCR reads through MiXCR, one entry per CDR3 protein. The profile shows hundreds of thousands of distinct CDR3 sequences, around 22% of them singletons. Sequencing input: blood. All receptors derive from a woman in her twenties or thirties with Graves' ophthalmopathy. CDR3s include the opening cysteine and the closing phenylalanine or tryptophan. The D gene is left open where the match is weak. Clone size appears in some rows only: once, few, many, or a class for an expanded clone.

>TRBV7-3|-|many|TRBJ2-2
CASSSQAGELFF
TGTGCCAGCAGCTCCCAAGCCGGGGAGCTGTTTTTT
>TRBV10-3|-|many|TRBJ1-2
CAISENRDTLSIYGYTF
TGTGCCATCAGTGAAAACCGGGACACCTTATCCATCTATGGCTACACCTTC
>TRBV12-3/TRBV12-4|TRBD2|many|TRBJ2-4
CASSLNSGGAMNIQYF
TGTGCCAGCAGTCTGAATAGCGGGGGGGCCATGAACATTCAGTACTTC
>TRBV28|TRBD1|many|TRBJ2-7
CASSPGTGDSEQYF
TGTGCCAGCAGCCCCGGGACAGGGGACTCCGAGCAGTACTTC
>TRBV6-5|-|few|TRBJ2-5
CASSYSVGTLRETQYF
TGTGCCAGCAGTTACTCGGTTGGGACTCTGAGGGAGACCCAGTACTTC
>TRBV15|TRBD1|-|TRBJ2-6
CATSRERGTGGFGSGANVLTF
TGTGCCACCAGCAGAGAACGGGGTACAGGGGGTTTTGGCTCTGGGGCCAACGTCCTGACTTTC
>TRBV20-1|TRBD1|many|TRBJ1-5
CSAGRDRGLFSNQPQHF
TGCAGTGCTGGCCGGGACAGGGGGCTGTTCAGCAATCAGCCCCAGCATTTT
>TRBV20-1|TRBD2|many|TRBJ2-7
CSARLRRGGGAYEQYF
TGCAGTGCTAGACTTCGCCGAGGCGGGGGGGCCTACGAGCAGTACTTC
>TRBV11-2|TRBD1|many|TRBJ2-2
CASSRTGMVGELFF
TGTGCCAGCAGCCGGACAGGGATGGTCGGGGAGCTGTTTTTT
>TRBV27|TRBD1|-|TRBJ2-7
CASSSGTAFYEQYF
TGTGCCAGCAGTTCCGGGACAGCGTTTTACGAGCAGTACTTC
>TRBV7-9|-|many|TRBJ2-7
CASSFDRDWGYEQYF
TGTGCCAGCAGCTTCGACCGGGACTGGGGGTACGAGCAGTACTTC
>TRBV20-1|-|many|TRBJ2-7
CSAALEAEQYF
TGCAGTGCGGCGCTAGAGGCCGAGCAGTACTTC
>TRBV6-2/TRBV6-3|-|many|TRBJ2-3
CASSYSPERDTQYF
TGTGCCAGCAGTTACTCACCGGAGAGAGATACGCAGTATTTT
>TRBV6-2/TRBV6-3|-|few|TRBJ2-1
CASSYRDQPEQFF
TGTGCCAGCAGTTACAGAGACCAGCCGGAGCAGTTCTTC
>TRBV6-1|-|many|TRBJ2-2
CASSATTYTGELFF
TGTGCCAGCAGTGCCACGACGTACACCGGGGAGCTGTTTTTT
>TRBV28|TRBD1|few|TRBJ2-5
CASGSPLAGGEETQYF
TGTGCCAGCGGATCCCCCCTGGCAGGGGGAGAAGAGACCCAGTACTTC
>TRBV20-1|TRBD1|-|TRBJ2-7
CSARELRWTGEGYEQYF
TGCAGTGCTAGAGAGCTACGTTGGACAGGGGAAGGCTACGAGCAGTACTTC
>TRBV7-9|TRBD1|many|TRBJ2-7
CASSFLRDRVNEQYF
TGTGCCAGCAGCTTCCTCCGGGACAGGGTTAACGAGCAGTACTTC
>TRBV5-1|-|many|TRBJ1-5
CASSTPGHRRGNQPQHF
TGCGCCAGCAGCACACCGGGACATCGCCGGGGCAATCAGCCCCAGCATTTT
>TRBV11-1|-|-|TRBJ2-4
CASSLGSAAKNIQYF
TGTGCCAGCAGCTTAGGCTCAGCGGCCAAAAACATTCAGTACTTC
>TRBV20-1|-|many|TRBJ2-7
CSASGGLSSYEQYF
TGCAGTGCTAGCGGGGGGCTGAGCTCCTACGAGCAGTACTTC
>TRBV7-3|TRBD1|many|TRBJ2-2
CASSWDRDTGELSF
TGTGCCAGCAGCTGGGACAGGGACACCGGGGAGCTGTCTTTT
>TRBV10-3|-|-|TRBJ2-2
CAITGTGELFF
TGTGCCATCACAGGAACCGGGGAGCTGTTTTTT
>TRBV12-5|-|many|TRBJ2-5
CASGTGETQYF
TGTGCTAGTGGGACCGGAGAGACCCAGTACTTC
>TRBV18|-|many|TRBJ1-1
CASSPPRGGNTEAFF
TGTGCCAGCTCACCACCGAGGGGCGGGAACACTGAAGCTTTCTTT
>TRBV27|-|many|TRBJ1-6
CASRLIPRPRVTDSPLHF
TGTGCCAGCAGGCTTATCCCGCGCCCCCGGGTAACAGATTCACCCCTCCACTTT
>TRBV20-1|-|many|TRBJ2-2
CSARDIYTGELFF
TGCAGTGCTAGAGATATATACACCGGGGAGCTGTTTTTT
>TRBV20-1|-|-|TRBJ1-5
CSARVAGASNQPQHF
TGCAGTGCTAGAGTAGCAGGGGCTAGCAATCAGCCCCAGCATTTT
>TRBV28|-|-|TRBJ1-5
CASSLVLAGNQPQHF
TGTGCCAGCAGTTTGGTTTTGGCAGGCAATCAGCCCCAGCATTTT
>TRBV14|TRBD1|many|TRBJ1-2
CASSRQPGQGDGYTF
TGTGCCAGCAGCCGACAACCGGGACAGGGGGATGGCTACACCTTC
>TRBV7-9|-|many|TRBJ2-7
CASSLLSDSYEQYF
TGTGCCAGCAGCTTACTTTCCGACAGCTACGAGCAGTACTTC
>TRBV27|-|many|TRBJ2-7
CASTDGTAEQYF
TGTGCCAGCACTGACGGCACGGCCGAGCAGTACTTC
>TRBV15|-|few|TRBJ1-1
CATSRARPMNTEAFF
TGTGCCACCAGCAGAGCCCGGCCCATGAACACTGAAGCTTTCTTT
>TRBV19|-|many|TRBJ1-1
CASSRGWVAAEAFF
TGTGCCAGTAGTAGGGGATGGGTAGCTGCTGAAGCTTTCTTT
>TRBV27|TRBD1|-|TRBJ2-7
CASRPGGRNEQYF
TGTGCCAGCAGACCAGGGGGACGTAACGAGCAGTACTTC
>TRBV12-3/TRBV12-4|TRBD1|many|TRBJ1-1
CASSLQQGGTEAFF
TGTGCCAGCAGTTTACAACAGGGGGGCACTGAAGCTTTCTTT
>TRBV11-2|-|-|TRBJ1-1
CASSLGVFSGEAFF
TGTGCCAGCAGCTTAGGGGTTTTTTCGGGGGAAGCTTTCTTT
>TRBV29-1|-|few|TRBJ2-7
CSVGSGTQEQYF
TGCAGCGTTGGCTCGGGGACACAAGAGCAGTACTTC
>TRBV7-3|-|-|TRBJ1-2
CASSPGQAGYGYTF
TGTGCCAGCAGCCCGGGCCAAGCGGGCTATGGCTACACCTTC
>TRBV15|TRBD2|once|TRBJ2-5
CATRRRPPGTSGPGETQYF
TGTGCCACCAGAAGACGGCCCCCCGGGACTAGCGGCCCTGGAGAGACCCAGTACTTC
>TRBV12-3/TRBV12-4|-|-|TRBJ1-1
CASSLQAMNTEAFF
TGTGCCAGCAGTTTACAGGCCATGAACACTGAAGCTTTCTTT
>TRBV5-1|-|few|TRBJ1-2
CASSLAAYYGYTF
TGCGCCAGCAGCTTAGCCGCATACTATGGCTACACCTTC
>TRBV11-2|TRBD1|-|TRBJ1-2
CASSSYGTVDYGYTF
TGTGCCAGCAGCTCATATGGGACAGTTGATTATGGCTACACCTTC
>TRBV28|-|many|TRBJ2-7
CASGLHQGFDYEQYF
TGTGCCAGCGGCTTACACCAGGGTTTTGACTACGAGCAGTACTTC
>TRBV6-5|TRBD2|-|TRBJ2-7
CASSYTGGESYEQYF
TGTGCCAGCAGTTACACGGGGGGGGAGTCCTACGAGCAGTACTTC
>TRBV6-2/TRBV6-3|TRBD2|-|TRBJ2-5
CASGAGGPLETQYF
TGTGCCAGCGGGGCGGGAGGGCCCCTGGAGACCCAGTACTTC
>TRBV5-1|TRBD2|few|TRBJ2-7
CASSLGQPGLAGDREQYF
TGCGCCAGCAGCTTGGGACAGCCGGGACTAGCGGGGGATCGCGAGCAGTACTTC
>TRBV20-1|-|many|TRBJ1-5
CSVPGPSNQPQHF
TGCAGTGTCCCGGGACCAAGCAATCAGCCCCAGCATTTT
>TRBV7-2|TRBD1|many|TRBJ2-7
CASSLLGQGQYF
TGTGCCAGCAGCTTATTGGGACAGGGGCAGTACTTC
>TRBV27|TRBD1|few|TRBJ2-7
CASSDTGTGGSYEQYF
TGTGCCAGCAGTGATACCGGGACAGGGGGATCCTACGAGCAGTACTTC
>TRBV5-1|-|many|TRBJ2-7
CASSWSSSYEQYF
TGCGCCAGCAGCTGGTCAAGCTCCTACGAGCAGTACTTC
>TRBV20-1|-|many|TRBJ2-7
CSARVHSSYEQYF
TGCAGTGCTAGGGTTCACAGTTCCTACGAGCAGTACTTC
>TRBV6-2/TRBV6-3|-|many|TRBJ1-1
CASSYGKGPEAFF
TGTGCCAGCAGTTATGGGAAGGGCCCTGAAGCTTTCTTT
>TRBV19|-|-|TRBJ1-1
CAVGDGNTEAFF
TGTGCCGTGGGAGACGGTAACACTGAAGCTTTCTTT
>TRBV19|TRBD1|-|TRBJ1-5
CASSTPGTGYRNQPQHF
TGTGCCAGTAGTACTCCCGGGACAGGATATCGCAATCAGCCCCAGCATTTT